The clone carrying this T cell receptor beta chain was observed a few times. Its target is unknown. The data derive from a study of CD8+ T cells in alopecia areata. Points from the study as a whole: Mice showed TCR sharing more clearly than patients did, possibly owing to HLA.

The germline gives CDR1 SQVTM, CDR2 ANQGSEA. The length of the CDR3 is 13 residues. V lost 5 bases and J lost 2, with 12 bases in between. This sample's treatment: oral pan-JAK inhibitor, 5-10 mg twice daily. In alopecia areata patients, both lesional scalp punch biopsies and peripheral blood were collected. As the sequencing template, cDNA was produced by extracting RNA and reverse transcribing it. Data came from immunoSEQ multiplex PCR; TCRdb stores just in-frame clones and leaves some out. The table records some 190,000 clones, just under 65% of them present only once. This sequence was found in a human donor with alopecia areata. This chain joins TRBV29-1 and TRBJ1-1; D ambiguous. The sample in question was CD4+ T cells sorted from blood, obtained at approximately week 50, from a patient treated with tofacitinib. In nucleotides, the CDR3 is TGCAGCGTTCAACAGAGAGCAAACACTGAAGCTTTCTTT. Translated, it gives CSVQQRANTEAFF.